These T cell receptor beta chains were read from a single sample in a study of cytomegalovirus exposure and HLA in healthy donors. The repertoire was sequenced with immunoSEQ multiplex PCR; TCRdb's copy has only in-frame clones and lacks some. Counted here are 100,000 to 150,000 clones, 89% occurring once; the ten biggest clones make up approximately 1.1%. Sequenced: PBMCs. These receptors were collected from a woman younger than 30 in good health and CMV-seronegative. CDR3s include the opening cysteine and the closing phenylalanine or tryptophan. A D gene is named only where the DNA matches it firmly. Size is omitted from some rows. Given values are once, few, many or a class for expanded clones.

CDR3 DNA,CDR3 protein,J gene,clone size,D gene,V gene
TGTGCCAGCAGTTCCGGACAGCGAATTCAGTACTTC,CASSSGQRIQYF,TRBJ2-4,.,.,TRBV6-5
TGTGCCAGCAGTTTACGGGGGGGCCCTGCAGATACGCAGTATTTT,CASSLRGGPADTQYF,TRBJ2-3,.,TRBD2,TRBV27
TGTGCCAGCAGCGGACTGATGGACAGGGGCAACAATGAGCAGTTCTTC,CASSGLMDRGNNEQFF,TRBJ2-1,.,TRBD1,TRBV5-6
TGTGCCAGCAGACGCCCCGGGACAGCTAATGAAAAACTGTTTTTT,CASRRPGTANEKLFF,TRBJ1-4,.,TRBD1,TRBV7-2
TGCGCCAGCAGCCAGCCTCCTGAGGGCACCGGGGAGCTGTTTTTT,CASSQPPEGTGELFF,TRBJ2-2,.,.,TRBV4-1
TGTGCCAGTAGTATACGAGCGGGGGGAGACGAGCAGTACTTC,CASSIRAGGDEQYF,TRBJ2-7,.,TRBD2,TRBV19
TGTGCCAGCAGCCCGGGGGGTACAGATACGCAGTATTTT,CASSPGGTDTQYF,TRBJ2-3,.,TRBD2,TRBV28
TGTGCCAGCAGGGGCAAGGTTATCCGGGACAGGGTATCTGGCTACACCTTC,CASRGKVIRDRVSGYTF,TRBJ1-2,.,TRBD1,TRBV11-3
TGTGCCAGCAGTAAACAGGGGCTCAGCAATCAGCCCCAGCATTTT,CASSKQGLSNQPQHF,TRBJ1-5,.,TRBD1,TRBV2
TGTGCCAGCAGCACTTCTTCCGGGACAGGGGGAATGGGGACCCAGTACTTC,CASSTSSGTGGMGTQYF,TRBJ2-5,.,TRBD1,TRBV7-9
TGCGCCAGCAGCTTGGCGGCGACTAGCGTCCCAGAGACCCAGTACTTC,CASSLAATSVPETQYF,TRBJ2-5,.,TRBD2,TRBV5-1
TGTGCCAGCAGTTCTTTTATGTACACCTTC,CASSSFMYTF,TRBJ1-2,.,.,TRBV28
TGTGCCAGCAGCTTGCGGGACAGGGGAAGTTGGGAGAACACTGAAGCTTTCTTT,CASSLRDRGSWENTEAFF,TRBJ1-1,.,TRBD1,TRBV5-8
TGTGCCAGCAGGGACAGAAACACCGGGGAGCTGTTTTTT,CASRDRNTGELFF,TRBJ2-2,.,.,TRBV6-5
TGTGCCAGCAGCTTAGCAGGGACAGGGCCCACGAGGGGTGAAAAACTGTTTTTT,CASSLAGTGPTRGEKLFF,TRBJ1-4,.,TRBD1,TRBV7-9
TGTGCCAGCAGCAACAAAAAGCGGACAGGGGTAGGAAATGAGCAGTTCTTC,CASSNKKRTGVGNEQFF,TRBJ2-1,.,TRBD1,TRBV7-9
TGTGCCAGCAGACCCACGTGGCCAGGCGACTCTGGAAACACCATATATTTT,CASRPTWPGDSGNTIYF,TRBJ1-3,.,.,TRBV27
TGTGCCAGCAGCCTCTCCGGGACAAGAGTTTACAATGAGCAGTTCTTC,CASSLSGTRVYNEQFF,TRBJ2-1,.,.,TRBV2
TGTGCCAGCCTGGCCGGGAGCAGCTCTGGAAACACCATATATTTT,CASLAGSSSGNTIYF,TRBJ1-3,.,.,TRBV28
TGTGCCAGCAGTGTACTGTCAGGGGCAGACACCGGGGAGCTGTTTTTT,CASSVLSGADTGELFF,TRBJ2-2,.,.,TRBV27
TGTGCCAGTAGTATCGGGACAGCCGAGCAGTACTTC,CASSIGTAEQYF,TRBJ2-7,.,TRBD1,TRBV19
TGTGCCAGCACCCAGACCGGGACAGGGGGCTTATATGAGCAGTTCTTC,CASTQTGTGGLYEQFF,TRBJ2-1,.,TRBD1,TRBV2
TGTGCCAGCAACCCAGGGGGTTTGGGTGCCTACAATGAGCAGTTCTTC,CASNPGGLGAYNEQFF,TRBJ2-1,.,TRBD1,TRBV9
TGTGCCAGCAGCCAGGGGGACTATGGCTACACCTTC,CASSQGDYGYTF,TRBJ1-2,.,TRBD1,TRBV28
TGCGCCAGCCCGAACACCGACAGTCCCTACAATGAGCAGTTCTTC,CASPNTDSPYNEQFF,TRBJ2-1,.,.,TRBV23-1
TGTGCCAGCAGTTTACCAGCGGGGGGATCCATGGAGACCCAGTACTTC,CASSLPAGGSMETQYF,TRBJ2-5,once,TRBD2,TRBV28
TGCGCCAGCAGCTTGGCAGGGGCAAGTGAAGAGACCCAGTACTTC,CASSLAGASEETQYF,TRBJ2-5,.,.,TRBV5-1
TGTGCCAGCAGTCGACAGGGCGCCCTTAGACAGCCCCAGCATTTT,CASSRQGALRQPQHF,TRBJ1-5,.,TRBD1,TRBV6-1
TGTGCCTGGATCCCAAATGGGGCTTTCTATGGCTACACCTTC,CAWIPNGAFYGYTF,TRBJ1-2,few,.,TRBV30
TGTGCCAGCAGCTTAGTAGGGAGACAGGTTAACTCTGGGGCCAACGTCCTGACTTTC,CASSLVGRQVNSGANVLTF,TRBJ2-6,.,.,TRBV7-6
TGTGCCAGCACCACGCAGGCGAACACTGAAGCTTTCTTT,CASTTQANTEAFF,TRBJ1-1,.,.,TRBV6-5
TGTGCCAGTAGTATCCAGGGGGCGAACTATGGCTACACCTTC,CASSIQGANYGYTF,TRBJ1-2,.,TRBD1,TRBV19
TGTGCCAGCAGCTTCACTAGGGCTAGCGTATCGGAGCAGTACTTC,CASSFTRASVSEQYF,TRBJ2-7,.,.,TRBV7-8
TGTGCCAGCAGCTTAACAGGGGTCACTGAAGCTTTCTTT,CASSLTGVTEAFF,TRBJ1-1,once,TRBD1,TRBV11-3
TGTGCCTGGAGTCGACAGGCCTATGGCTACACCTTC,CAWSRQAYGYTF,TRBJ1-2,.,.,TRBV30
TGTGCCAGCACCGTTCAGCGATCTAGCACAGATACGCAGTATTTT,CASTVQRSSTDTQYF,TRBJ2-3,.,.,TRBV7-2
TGTGCCAGCAGTTTTTCGGACAGGGGGGGTGGCTACACCTTC,CASSFSDRGGGYTF,TRBJ1-2,.,TRBD1,TRBV27
TGTGCCAGCAGCTTAGTCGGGGGCACAGATACGCAGTATTTT,CASSLVGGTDTQYF,TRBJ2-3,.,.,TRBV7-6
TGTGCCAGCACTACCGGGAGGTCGGCCTATGGCTACACCTTC,CASTTGRSAYGYTF,TRBJ1-2,.,.,TRBV9
TGTGCCACCAGCGAGCCTCCTTTAGACGAGCAGTACTTC,CATSEPPLDEQYF,TRBJ2-7,.,.,TRBV15
TGTGCCAGCGGGGGACAGCCTTCCTCCTACAATGAGCAGTTCTTC,CASGGQPSSYNEQFF,TRBJ2-1,.,TRBD1,TRBV2
TGTGCCTGGAGATTGACAGGGTACACTGAAGCTTTCTTT,CAWRLTGYTEAFF,TRBJ1-1,.,TRBD1,TRBV30
TGTGCCAGCAGTTTGTCTACAGGGGTACAGCCCCAGCATTTT,CASSLSTGVQPQHF,TRBJ1-5,.,TRBD1,TRBV28
TGTGCCAGCATCCGGACGGGACTTTATGGCTACACCTTC,CASIRTGLYGYTF,TRBJ1-2,.,.,TRBV5-6
TGTGCCAGCTCACCAAGGCAGGACACTGAAGCTTTCTTT,CASSPRQDTEAFF,TRBJ1-1,.,.,TRBV18
TGTGCCAGTAGCCAAGACAGGAGCTCCTACAATGAGCAGTTCTTC,CASSQDRSSYNEQFF,TRBJ2-1,.,.,TRBV19
TGTGCCAGCAGCTTAGAAATCGGCATACGGGGGCAAGAGACCCAGTACTTC,CASSLEIGIRGQETQYF,TRBJ2-5,.,.,TRBV13
TGCGCCAGCAGCTTGAGGGGCGCCTCCTACAATGAGCAGTTCTTC,CASSLRGASYNEQFF,TRBJ2-1,.,.,TRBV5-1
TGCAGCGTGGAACAGGGAGCGCTAGCGGGATCTAGTCGACTGGTCGCAGATACGCAGTATTTT,CSVEQGALAGSSRLVADTQYF,TRBJ2-3,.,TRBD2,TRBV29-1
TGTGCCAGCAGCTTGGACAGGCTAAATCAGCCCCAGCATTTT,CASSLDRLNQPQHF,TRBJ1-5,.,.,TRBV5-8
TGTGCCAGCAGTTTATCGGACCTGGGACTAGCGGGGGGCGAGGAGACCCAGTACTTC,CASSLSDLGLAGGEETQYF,TRBJ2-5,.,TRBD2,TRBV28
TGTGCTAGTGGTAACAGGGTAACTAATGAAAAACTGTTTTTT,CASGNRVTNEKLFF,TRBJ1-4,.,.,TRBV12-5
TGCGCGTCGTCTCAGGAGGGGAACACCGGGGAGCTGTTTTTT,CASSQEGNTGELFF,TRBJ2-2,.,.,TRBV4-3
TGTGCCAGCAGCGTAGTGCCTAGCGGGGGCACAGATACGCAGTATTTT,CASSVVPSGGTDTQYF,TRBJ2-3,.,TRBD2,TRBV9
TGTGCCAGCAGCATGATATCCGGGACAGGGGTCTCACCCCTCCACTTT,CASSMISGTGVSPLHF,TRBJ1-6,.,TRBD1,TRBV5-4
TGTGCCAGCAGTGAGCGTGGTGGGAGGGGCCCTAGCTCCTACAATGAGCAGTTCTTC,CASSERGGRGPSSYNEQFF,TRBJ2-1,once,TRBD2,TRBV6-1
TGTGCCAGTAGTCCCCTTCAGGGAAATGAGCAGTTCTTC,CASSPLQGNEQFF,TRBJ2-1,.,.,TRBV19
TGTGCCAGCAGCTTGGCCTCCTCTGGGGCCAACGTCCTGACTTTC,CASSLASSGANVLTF,TRBJ2-6,few,.,TRBV5-6
TGTGCCAGCAGCCTCGGGACTAGCTTCGATACGCAGTATTTT,CASSLGTSFDTQYF,TRBJ2-3,once,TRBD2,TRBV6-5